The source of this T cell receptor (beta chain) is a study of shared clonotypes between healthy human individuals. CDR3 length equals 13 residues. CDR1 and CDR2 from the germline V gene are WNHNN and SYGVQD (reference sequence). V lost 0 bases and J lost 3, with 3 bases in between. Produced via immunoSEQ multiplex PCR; TCRdb's table is partial and in-frame only. The profile shows over a million clones, under 80% of them singletons. What was sequenced was memory CD4+ T cells sorted from blood. Subset meaning: CD45RA-negative fraction. V is TRBV10-1 and J is TRBJ1-3, with D unclear. This clonotype was obtained from a man younger than 35 in good health. The CDR3: CASSESFGNTIYF. In nucleotides, the CDR3 is TGCGCCAGCAGTGAGTCGTTTGGAAACACCATATATTTT.